This TCR beta chain derives from a study of type 1 and type 2 diabetes patients. Amplification started from genomic DNA. Amplification of the beta chain CDR3 used 30 forward and 13 reverse multiplex primers. One entry per CDR3 protein, called by TCRdb with MiXCR from the multiplex PCR reads. The sample shows 270,000 or so distinct CDR3 sequences, around 47% of them seen only once. Donors had no other autoimmune disease or infection in four weeks. Germline V gives CDR1 LNHNV, CDR2 YYDKDF (reference sequence). Trimming took 3 bases from V and 5 from J; bases not matched to a gene: 12. The CDR3 contains 16 residues. This clonotype occurred many times.

Sequencing was carried out using peripheral blood mononuclear cells (PBMCs). This TCR came from a man younger than 35 with type 2 diabetes. This chain connects TRBV15 to TRBJ2-5, with 7 nucleotides matching TRBD1. In DNA, the CDR3 is TGTGCCACCAGCAGTCGGCGGGCACAGGGGATGGAGACCCAGTACTTC. Amino acid sequence: CATSSRRAQGMETQYF.